This record concerns one T cell receptor beta chain sequence. This CDR3 region has 12 residues. The V end was cut by 1 base, the J end by 4 bases, with 3 bases between. CDR1 is LGHDT and CDR2 is YNNKEL in the germline V gene (reference sequence). This sample stems from a study of T cell responses to AZD1222 COVID-19 vaccine. Sequencing used immunoSEQ multiplex PCR; TCRdb keeps in-frame clones, though not all of them. This sample yields over 110,000 clones, of which 90% to 95% are seen a single time; 9% to 15% belongs to the top ten. The chain carries TRBV3-1 (or the pseudogene TRBV3-2) and TRBJ2-3; unclear D gene. Here the sequenced sample was peripheral blood, taken after recovery from COVID-19. The sequence derives from an adult who had recovered from COVID-19. Here the CDR3 reads CASSQASDTQYF. In nucleotides, the CDR3 is TGTGCCAGCAGCCAAGCCTCAGATACGCAGTATTTT.